This T cell receptor (beta chain) was sequenced in a study of chemoradiotherapy in HPV16-positive cancers. In the study overall: Candidate HPV-specific clones and shared TCR motifs came from a couple of HPV16-positive patients. Study findings and constraints: During treatment, candidate HPV-specific clones and E7-related motifs expanded in tumor. For HPV16-positive patients, expanding HPV-responsive T cells associated with longer recurrence-free survival. The functional HPV-specific definition rests on just a couple of HPV16-positive patients.

The CDR3 is made up of 18 amino acids. V shed 5 bases, J shed 4 bases, and the junction held 16 bases outside the gene matches. In germline, CDR1 is PRHDT, CDR2 FYEKMQ (reference sequence). The data were produced by immunoSEQ multiplex PCR, yet TCRdb's version contains in-frame clones alone and is incomplete. The sample yields about 32,000 clones, around 88% seen once. A remark on this clone: What it recognizes is unknown.

V is TRBV13 and J is TRBJ2-1; TRBD2 agrees at 8 bases. The sequenced sample was blood, obtained from a patient who underwent chemoradiotherapy. The receptor's source is a human donor with HPV-associated anogenital cancer. CDR3 sequence reads: CASSPPRGSGKDYNEQFF. The CDR3 DNA reads TGTGCCAGCAGCCCCCCCAGGGGTAGCGGGAAAGATTACAATGAGCAGTTCTTC.